The 29 T cell receptor beta chains presented below share a single source sample, sequenced in a study of shared clonotypes between healthy human individuals. Some clones are missing from TCRdb's copy, which holds only in-frame ones; the method was immunoSEQ multiplex PCR. The sample consists of around 2,000,000 clones, roughly 96% of them appearing once. The sample comprised naive CD4+ T cells sorted from blood. The subset denotes: CD45RA+ positively selected. Source of these receptors: a man younger than 35 in good health.

The chain couples TRBV5-1 to TRBJ2-1, with 10 bases lining up with TRBD2. The CDR3 covers 16 residues. V trimming: 6 bases; J trimming: 2 bases; junction bases outside the gene matches: 8. The germline CDR1 and CDR2 sequences are SGHRS and YFSETQ. The CDR3 sequence is CASNLLAGVTYNEQFF. The CDR3 region has the DNA TGCGCCAGCAACCTTCTAGCGGGGGTAACCTACAATGAGCAGTTCTTC.

V gene TRBV11-2 combines with J gene TRBJ1-2, with unresolved D. The CDR3 runs 13 residues. The germline V gene has CDR1 SGHAT and CDR2 FQNNGV. Trimming removed 0 bases at V and 7 bases at J, with 9 bases between. The CDR3 DNA reads TGTGCCAGCAGCTTAGATCTGACCGCTGGCTACACCTTC. Its protein product is CASSLDLTAGYTF.

The V gene is TRBV6-5, the J gene TRBJ1-1, with D hard to call. Per the germline V gene, CDR1 is MNHEY and CDR2 is SVGAGI. The V end was cut by 4 bases, the J end by 5 bases, with 11 bases between. CDR3 length: 13 amino acids. The CDR3 DNA reads TGTGCCAGCAGTTTCCAGTCGCGAACTGAAGCTTTCTTT. This translates into CASSFQSRTEAFF.

V and J are TRBV9 and TRBJ2-7, with 8 positions matching TRBD1. The length of the CDR3 is 15 residues. Germline V gene lookup returns CDR1 SGDLS and CDR2 YYNGEE. The V gene end was trimmed by 1 base and the J gene end by 3 bases; junction bases not matched to a gene: 6. The CDR3 region is CASSVSGGIVYEQYF. The CDR3 DNA sequence: TGTGCCAGCAGCGTATCAGGGGGCATCGTCTACGAGCAGTACTTC.

The chain combines TRBV7-6 with TRBJ2-2; D ambiguous. CDR1 is SGHVS, CDR2 FNYEAQ, per germline. Trimming left V 0 bases short and J 7 bases short, with 9 bases between. The CDR3 has 14 residues. This chain's CDR3 is CASSLAQGIGELFF. The DNA for the CDR3 is TGTGCCAGCAGCTTAGCGCAAGGAATCGGGGAGCTGTTTTTT.

This clone was recorded once. This chain joins TRBV2 and TRBJ2-2; D call uncertain. Looked up from germline, CDR1 is SNHLY and CDR2 is FYNNEI. The CDR3 spans 14 residues. Trimming pared 0 bases from V and 4 bases from J, leaving 6 bases between. For the CDR3, the DNA is TGTGCCAGCAGTGAAGCTGGTAGCACCGGGGAGCTGTTTTTT. Residues: CASSEAGSTGELFF. The complete variable domain, with remaining parts taken from reference TRBV2 and TRBJ2-2, reads EPEVTQTPSHQVTQMGQEVILRCVPISNHLYFYWYRQILGQKVEFLVSFYNNEISEKSEIFDDQFSVERPDGSNFTLKIRSTKLEDSAMYFCASSEAGSTGELFFGEGSRLTVL.

The genes are TRBV4-1 and TRBJ2-3, with 15 bases matching TRBD2. Losses at the gene ends were 3 bases for V and 6 bases for J; bases not matched to a gene: 10. This CDR3 region has 18 residues. Germline V gene sequence: CDR1 MGHRA, CDR2 YSYEKL. CDR3 DNA sequence: TGCGCCAGCAGCCACGGACTAGCGGGAGGGCCCATAAGGGATACGCAGTATTTT. Protein sequence: CASSHGLAGGPIRDTQYF.

This chain links TRBV9 with TRBJ1-6, with 8 bases identical to TRBD1. CDR3 length: 16 amino acids. Germline trimming cut 3 bases from V and 6 bases from J; bases unmatched to any gene: 8. Germline-derived CDR1 and CDR2 are SGDLS and YYNGEE. CDR3 sequence (DNA): TGTGCCAGCAGCGAAACTCCAGGGGGCCCTAATTCACCCCTCCACTTT. Its translation: CASSETPGGPNSPLHF.

V is TRBV9 and J is TRBJ2-2, with D unclear. The CDR3 loop spans 14 amino acids. Per germline, CDR1 SGDLS and CDR2 YYNGEE. Deletions cut 0 bases from V and 4 bases from J, with 7 bases between. The CDR3 spells CASSVDGFTGELFF. The CDR3 DNA reads as TGTGCCAGCAGCGTAGACGGATTCACCGGGGAGCTGTTTTTT.

This chain uses TRBV5-1 with TRBJ2-5, with 7 bases that match TRBD2. The CDR3 is 15 amino acids. From germline, CDR1 is SGHRS and CDR2 YFSETQ. V was clipped by 3 bases and J by 4 bases; unmatched bases: 9. CDR3 coding DNA: TGCGCCAGCAGCTCCCTAGCGGCCCAAGGAGAGACCCAGTACTTC. Its protein product is CASSSLAAQGETQYF.

The chain employs TRBV25-1 and TRBJ1-2; D is undetermined. Deletions cut 1 base from V and 8 bases from J, with 11 bases between. CDR1 and CDR2 (germline): MGHDK, SYGVNS. The CDR3 totals 13 residues. CDR3 sequence reads: CASSESASGGYTF. CDR3 nucleotide sequence: TGTGCCAGCAGTGAATCGGCGAGCGGGGGCTACACCTTC.

This clone was seen once. The rearrangement joins TRBV11-2 to TRBJ2-2; tentative D call: TRBD1 (6 bases). From germline, CDR1 is SGHAT and CDR2 FQNNGV. The germline V and J ends were trimmed by 7 bases and 2 bases, with 17 bases remaining between them. The CDR3 extends over 16 amino acids. The CDR3 DNA reads as TGTGCCAGCACCCGAACTGGGGGCTACAACACCGGGGAGCTGTTTTTT. The encoded protein is CASTRTGGYNTGELFF.

The gene calls are TRBV6-6 and TRBJ1-5; D is undetermined. V was pared by 8 bases and J by 0 bases, with 17 bases between. CDR3 length equals 16 residues. Per germline, CDR1 MNHNY and CDR2 SVGAGI (reference sequence). CDR3 amino acids: CASVASPPYSNQPQHF. Written as DNA, the CDR3 is TGTGCCAGCGTGGCTTCTCCGCCCTATAGCAATCAGCCCCAGCATTTT.

The rearrangement joins TRBV29-1 to TRBJ1-2, with D unresolved. There are 14 residues in the CDR3. Germline assignment: CDR1 SQVTM and CDR2 ANQGSEA. V was clipped by 0 bases and J by 1 base, with 9 bases between them. CDR3 amino acids: CSVEDFRINYGYTF. For the CDR3, the DNA is TGCAGCGTTGAAGATTTTAGGATTAACTATGGCTACACCTTC.

This chain links TRBV6-1 with TRBJ1-1; 7 bases line up with TRBD1. The trim removed 4 bases at V and 3 bases at J, leaving 2 bases unmatched. Germline V CDR1 and CDR2: MNHNS, SASEGT. The CDR3 has 13 residues. The DNA of the CDR3 is TGTGCCAGCAGTGGACAGGGAGACACTGAAGCTTTCTTT. Its protein is CASSGQGDTEAFF.

V gene TRBV14 combines with J gene TRBJ2-7; D possibly matches TRBD1 or TRBD2 (6 bases each). The CDR3 spans 14 residues. From germline, CDR1 is SGHDN and CDR2 FVKESK. Trimming removed 2 bases at V and 6 bases at J, with 14 bases between. The CDR3 is CASSQRGKGGEQYF. The CDR3 DNA reads TGTGCCAGCAGCCAACGGGGAAAGGGGGGCGAGCAGTACTTC. Full variable domain (rest looked up from reference TRBV14 and TRBJ2-7): EAGVTQFPSHSVIEKGQTVTLRCDPISGHDNLYWYRRVMGKEIKFLLHFVKESKQDESGMPNNRFLAERTGGTYSTLKVQPAELEDSGVYFCASSQRGKGGEQYFGPGTRLTVT.

The chain links TRBV19 to TRBJ2-5; TRBD1 matches 8 bases. CDR1 is LNHDA and CDR2 is SQIVND in the germline V gene (reference sequence). After removal of 9 bases from V and 2 bases from J, the junction contained 11 bases not matched to a gene. The CDR3 consists of 15 residues. This CDR3 reads CASKSPGTGQETQYF. The CDR3 DNA sequence: TGTGCCAGCAAATCCCCGGGGACAGGACAAGAGACCCAGTACTTC.

The chain uses TRBV4-1 and TRBJ2-3, with a weak D call TRBD1 (5 bases). With 7 bases removed from V and 9 bases from J, the gap between germline ends came to 17 bases. This CDR3 is built from 13 residues. CDR1 and CDR2 (germline): MGHRA, YSYEKL. The CDR3, as DNA: TGCGCCAGCAAGAATTTAGGGGATACGACGCAGTATTTT. This encodes CASKNLGDTTQYF.

The gene calls are TRBV9 and TRBJ2-5; 7 bases agree with TRBD2. The CDR3 spans 14 residues. The germline gives CDR1 SGDLS, CDR2 YYNGEE. Germline trimming cut 0 bases from V and 5 bases from J; bases unmatched to any gene: 4. CDR3 residues: CASSVVAGAETQYF. The CDR3 DNA reads as TGTGCCAGCAGCGTAGTCGCGGGAGCGGAGACCCAGTACTTC.

The V call is TRBV2, the J call TRBJ2-7; D is possibly TRBD2 (5 bases). CDR1 is SNHLY and CDR2 is FYNNEI in the germline V gene. The CDR3 has 13 amino acids. The V end was cut by 7 bases, the J end by 2 bases, with 12 bases between. The chain's CDR3 is CASMRLWAYEQYF. CDR3 sequence (DNA): TGTGCCAGCATGAGACTATGGGCCTACGAGCAGTACTTC.

The chain combines TRBV28 with TRBJ1-6; no firm D call. There are 16 residues in the CDR3. Trimming cost V 2 bases and J 6 bases, with 14 bases left between them. CDR1 is MDHEN and CDR2 is SYDVKM in the germline V gene. CDR3 sequence (DNA): TGTGCCAGCAGTTTACCCCCTGGACGGATTAATTCACCCCTCCACTTT. This sequence encodes CASSLPPGRINSPLHF.

This sequence joins TRBV5-1 and TRBJ1-2; D is unresolved. Germline CDR1 SGHRS, CDR2 YFSETQ. Trimming took off 2 bases at V and 3 bases at J, with 11 bases between the two ends. The CDR3 is made up of 14 amino acids. CDR3 DNA sequence: TGCGCCAGCAGCTTCGTGGGTAACGACTATGGCTACACCTTC. This translates into CASSFVGNDYGYTF. The entire variable domain, with the rest obtained from reference TRBV5-1 and TRBJ1-2, is as follows: KAGVTQTPRYLIKTRGQQVTLSCSPISGHRSVSWYQQTPGQGLQFLFEYFSETQRNKGNFPGRFSGRQFSNSRSEMNVSTLELGDSALYLCASSFVGNDYGYTFGSGTRLTVV.

The chain has TRBV14 and TRBJ2-3; D gene ambiguous. The CDR3 consists of 16 residues. Germline V gives CDR1 SGHDN, CDR2 FVKESK. Trimming left V 1 base short and J 8 bases short, with 19 bases between. The CDR3 sequence: CASSQALARHRVTQYF. In DNA, the CDR3 is TGTGCCAGCAGCCAAGCCCTTGCTCGCCACCGGGTTACGCAGTATTTT.

V is TRBV30 and J is TRBJ1-6; D is undetermined. There are 14 residues in the CDR3. Trimming shortened V by 2 bases and J by 10 bases, and 15 bases separated the two germline ends. Germline lookup yields CDR1 GTSNPN and CDR2 SVGIG (reference sequence). The chain's CDR3 is CAWSRQFLESPLHF. The DNA of the CDR3 is TGTGCCTGGAGTCGTCAGTTTCTGGAGTCACCCCTCCACTTT.

V is TRBV7-9 and J is TRBJ2-1; D is possibly TRBD2 (6 bases). Germline V gene sequence: CDR1 SEHNR, CDR2 FQNEAQ (reference sequence). This CDR3 has 16 amino acids. V gave up 0 bases and J gave up 3 bases, with 12 bases separating them. This chain's CDR3 is CASSLARGKYYNEQFF. The CDR3 region has the DNA TGTGCCAGCAGCTTAGCGCGGGGAAAGTACTACAATGAGCAGTTCTTC.

V is TRBV4-1 and J is TRBJ2-7; 11 bases fit TRBD1. Germline trimming cut 0 bases from V and 3 bases from J; bases unmatched to any gene: 1. CDR1 and CDR2 (germline): MGHRA, YSYEKL. The CDR3 is made up of 15 amino acids. The CDR3 protein is CASSQEGTGGYEQYF. CDR3 DNA: TGCGCCAGCAGCCAAGAGGGGACAGGGGGCTACGAGCAGTACTTC.

The chain joins TRBV27 to TRBJ1-2; tentative D call: TRBD1 (5 bases). The germline gives CDR1 MNHEY, CDR2 SMNVEV (reference sequence). Trimming removed 6 bases at V and 5 bases at J, with 16 bases between. This CDR3 contains 14 residues. CDR3 sequence reads: CASRPPGTLYGYTF. CDR3 nucleotides: TGTGCCAGCAGGCCCCCGGGGACCCTTTATGGCTACACCTTC.

The CDR3 DNA reads as TGTGCCAGTAGGATAAACGGGGTAACCTACGAGCAGTACTTC. This sequence encodes CASRINGVTYEQYF. J is TRBJ2-7 and V is TRBV19; perhaps TRBD2 as D (5 bases). Trimming took 6 bases from V and 2 from J, leaving 14 bases between them. The CDR3 has 14 residues. The germline CDR1 and CDR2 sequences are LNHDA and SQIVND (reference sequence).

As concerns this clone: In the same sample, other DNA sequences code for this CDR3. The V gene is TRBV30, the J gene TRBJ1-1; no reliable D call. Trimming removed 3 bases at V and 1 base at J, with 6 bases between. The CDR3 is made up of 12 amino acids. Germline V gives CDR1 GTSNPN, CDR2 SVGIG (reference sequence). The CDR3 DNA sequence: TGTGCCTGGAGAGAAGGGAACACTGAAGCTTTCTTT. Translated, it gives CAWREGNTEAFF.